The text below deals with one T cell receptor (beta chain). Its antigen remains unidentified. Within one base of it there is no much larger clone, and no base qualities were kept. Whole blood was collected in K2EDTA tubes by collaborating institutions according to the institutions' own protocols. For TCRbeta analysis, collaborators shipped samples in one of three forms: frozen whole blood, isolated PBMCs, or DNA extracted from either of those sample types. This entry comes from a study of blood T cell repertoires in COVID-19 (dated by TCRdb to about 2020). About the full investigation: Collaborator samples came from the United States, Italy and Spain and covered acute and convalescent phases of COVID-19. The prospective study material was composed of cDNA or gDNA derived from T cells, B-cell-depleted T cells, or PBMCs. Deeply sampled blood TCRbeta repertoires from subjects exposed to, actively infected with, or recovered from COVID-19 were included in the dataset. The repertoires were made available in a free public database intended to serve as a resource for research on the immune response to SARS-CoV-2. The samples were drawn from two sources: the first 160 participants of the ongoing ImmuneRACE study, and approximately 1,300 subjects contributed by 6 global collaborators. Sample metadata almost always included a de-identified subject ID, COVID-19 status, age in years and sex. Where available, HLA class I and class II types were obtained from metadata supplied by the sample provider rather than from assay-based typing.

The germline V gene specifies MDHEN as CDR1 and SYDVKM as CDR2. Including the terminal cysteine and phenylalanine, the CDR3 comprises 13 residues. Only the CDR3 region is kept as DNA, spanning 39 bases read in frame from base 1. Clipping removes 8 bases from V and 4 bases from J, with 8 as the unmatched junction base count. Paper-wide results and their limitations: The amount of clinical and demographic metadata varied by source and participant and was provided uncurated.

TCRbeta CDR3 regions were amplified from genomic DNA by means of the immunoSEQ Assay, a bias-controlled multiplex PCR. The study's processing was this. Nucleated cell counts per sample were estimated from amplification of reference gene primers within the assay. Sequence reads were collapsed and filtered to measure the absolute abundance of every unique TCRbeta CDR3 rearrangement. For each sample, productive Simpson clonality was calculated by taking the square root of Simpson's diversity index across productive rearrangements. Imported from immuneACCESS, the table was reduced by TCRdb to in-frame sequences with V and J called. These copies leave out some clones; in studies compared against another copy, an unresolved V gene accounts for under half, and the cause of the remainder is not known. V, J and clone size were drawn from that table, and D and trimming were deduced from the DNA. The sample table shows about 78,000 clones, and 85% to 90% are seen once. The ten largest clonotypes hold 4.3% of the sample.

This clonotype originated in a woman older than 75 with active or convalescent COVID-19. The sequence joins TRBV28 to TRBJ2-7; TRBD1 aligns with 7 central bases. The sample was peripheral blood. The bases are TGTGCCAGCCGTAAGACAGGGCTATACGAGCAGTACTTC. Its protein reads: CASRKTGLYEQYF.